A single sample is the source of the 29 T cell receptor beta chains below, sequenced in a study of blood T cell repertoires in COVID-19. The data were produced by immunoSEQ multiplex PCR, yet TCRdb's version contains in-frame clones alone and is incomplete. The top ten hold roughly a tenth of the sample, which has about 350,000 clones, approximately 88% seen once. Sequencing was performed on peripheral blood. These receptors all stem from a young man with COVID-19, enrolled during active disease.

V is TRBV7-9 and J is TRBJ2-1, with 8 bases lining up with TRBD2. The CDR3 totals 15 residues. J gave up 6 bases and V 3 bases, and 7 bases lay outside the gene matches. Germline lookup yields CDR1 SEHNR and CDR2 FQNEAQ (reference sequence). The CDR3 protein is CASSFPVSGSNEQFF. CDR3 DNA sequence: TGTGCCAGCAGCTTCCCCGTCAGCGGGAGCAATGAGCAGTTCTTC.

CDR3 coding DNA: TGTGCCAGCAGTTCGGACACCTACGAGCAGTACTTC. This translates into CASSSDTYEQYF. This chain joins TRBV12-3 or TRBV12-4 and TRBJ2-7, with D perhaps matching TRBD1 (5 bases). Trimming shortened V by 4 bases and J by 2 bases, and 6 bases separated the two germline ends. The CDR3 runs to 12 residues.

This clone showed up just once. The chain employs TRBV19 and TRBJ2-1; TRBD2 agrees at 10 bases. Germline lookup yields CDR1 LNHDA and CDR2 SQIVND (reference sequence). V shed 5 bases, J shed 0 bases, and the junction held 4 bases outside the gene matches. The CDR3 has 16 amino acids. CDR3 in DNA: TGTGCCAGTAGTCCTAGCGGGGGTAGCTCCTACAATGAGCAGTTCTTC. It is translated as CASSPSGGSSYNEQFF.

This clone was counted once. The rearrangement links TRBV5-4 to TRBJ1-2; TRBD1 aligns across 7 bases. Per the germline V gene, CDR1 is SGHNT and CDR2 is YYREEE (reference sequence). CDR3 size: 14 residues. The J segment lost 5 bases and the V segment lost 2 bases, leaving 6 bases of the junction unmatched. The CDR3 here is CASSFTQGSYGYTF. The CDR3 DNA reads TGTGCCAGCAGCTTTACACAGGGGAGTTATGGCTACACCTTC.

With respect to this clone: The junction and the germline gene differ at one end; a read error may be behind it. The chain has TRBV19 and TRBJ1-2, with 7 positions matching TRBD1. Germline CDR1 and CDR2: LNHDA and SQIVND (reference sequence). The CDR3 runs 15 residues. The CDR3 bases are TGTGCCAGTAGTCCGACAGGGCCCCGGGGCTATGGCCACACCTTC. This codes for CASSPTGPRGYGHTF.

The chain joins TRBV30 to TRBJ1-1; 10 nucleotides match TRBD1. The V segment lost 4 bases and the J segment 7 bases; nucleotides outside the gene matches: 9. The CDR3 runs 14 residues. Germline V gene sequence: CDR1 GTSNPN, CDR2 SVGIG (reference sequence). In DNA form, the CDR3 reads TGTGCCTGGAACCCGGGACAGGGGCCTGGTGAAGCTTTCTTT. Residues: CAWNPGQGPGEAFF.

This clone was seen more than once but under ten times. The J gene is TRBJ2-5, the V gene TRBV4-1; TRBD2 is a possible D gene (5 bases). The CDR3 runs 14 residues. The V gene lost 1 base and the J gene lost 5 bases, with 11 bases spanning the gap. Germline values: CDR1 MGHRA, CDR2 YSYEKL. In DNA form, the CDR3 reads TGCGCCAGCAGCCAAGGCAGCGGCATGGAGACCCAGTACTTC. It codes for CASSQGSGMETQYF.

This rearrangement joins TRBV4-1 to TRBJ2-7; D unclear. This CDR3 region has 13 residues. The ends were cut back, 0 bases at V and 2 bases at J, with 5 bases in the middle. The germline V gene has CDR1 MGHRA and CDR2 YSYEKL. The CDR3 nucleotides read TGCGCCAGCAGCCAAGACCAGACCTACGAGCAGTACTTC. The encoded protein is CASSQDQTYEQYF.

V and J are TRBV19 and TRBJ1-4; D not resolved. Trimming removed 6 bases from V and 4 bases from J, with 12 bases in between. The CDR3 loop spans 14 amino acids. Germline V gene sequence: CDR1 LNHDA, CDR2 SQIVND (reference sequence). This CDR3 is CASSHRESNEKLFF. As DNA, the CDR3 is TGTGCCAGTAGCCACAGAGAGAGTAATGAAAAACTGTTTTTT.

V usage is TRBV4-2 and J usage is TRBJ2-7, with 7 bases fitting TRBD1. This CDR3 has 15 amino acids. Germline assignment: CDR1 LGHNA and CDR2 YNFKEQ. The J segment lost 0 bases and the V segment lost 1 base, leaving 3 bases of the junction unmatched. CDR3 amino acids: CASSQGGTASYEQYF. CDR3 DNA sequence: TGTGCCAGCAGCCAAGGGGGGACAGCCTCCTACGAGCAGTACTTC.

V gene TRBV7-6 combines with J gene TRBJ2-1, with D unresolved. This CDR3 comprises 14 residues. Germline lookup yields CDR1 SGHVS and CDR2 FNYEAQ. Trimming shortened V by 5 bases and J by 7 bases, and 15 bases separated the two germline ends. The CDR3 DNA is TGTGCCAGCAGCCCCCACCCCATGAGGAATGAGCAGTTCTTC. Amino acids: CASSPHPMRNEQFF.

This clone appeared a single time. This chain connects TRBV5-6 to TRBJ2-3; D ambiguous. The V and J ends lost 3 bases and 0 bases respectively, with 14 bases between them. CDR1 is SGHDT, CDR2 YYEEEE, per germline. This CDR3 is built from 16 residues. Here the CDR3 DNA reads TGTGCCAGCAGCTCGTTGGGCCGTGCTAGCACAGATACGCAGTATTTT. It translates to CASSSLGRASTDTQYF.

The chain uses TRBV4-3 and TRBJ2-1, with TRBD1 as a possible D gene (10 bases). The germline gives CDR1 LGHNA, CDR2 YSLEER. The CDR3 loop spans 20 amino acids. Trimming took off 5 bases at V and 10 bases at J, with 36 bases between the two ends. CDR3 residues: CASSFDRDRGWSSGTSEQFF. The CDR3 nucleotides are TGCGCCAGCAGCTTCGACCGGGACAGGGGATGGTCTAGCGGGACCAGCGAGCAGTTCTTC.

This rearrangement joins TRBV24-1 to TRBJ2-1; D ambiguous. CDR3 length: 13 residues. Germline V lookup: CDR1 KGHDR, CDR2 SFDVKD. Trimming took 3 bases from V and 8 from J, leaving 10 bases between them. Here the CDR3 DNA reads TGTGCCACCAGTGATAAGCATTTCGATGAGCAGTTCTTC. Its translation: CATSDKHFDEQFF.

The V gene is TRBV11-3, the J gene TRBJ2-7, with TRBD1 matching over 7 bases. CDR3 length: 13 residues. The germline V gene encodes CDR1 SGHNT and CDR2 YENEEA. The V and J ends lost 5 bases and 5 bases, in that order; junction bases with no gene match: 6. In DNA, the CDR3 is TGTGCCAGCAGCCAAGGGACAGCTGACGAGCAGTACTTC. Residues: CASSQGTADEQYF.

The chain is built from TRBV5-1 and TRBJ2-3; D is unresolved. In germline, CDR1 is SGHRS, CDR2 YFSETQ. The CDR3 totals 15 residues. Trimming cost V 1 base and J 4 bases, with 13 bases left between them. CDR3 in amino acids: CASSLFYQDSDTQYF. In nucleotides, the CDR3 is TGCGCCAGCAGCTTGTTCTACCAGGATTCAGATACGCAGTATTTT.

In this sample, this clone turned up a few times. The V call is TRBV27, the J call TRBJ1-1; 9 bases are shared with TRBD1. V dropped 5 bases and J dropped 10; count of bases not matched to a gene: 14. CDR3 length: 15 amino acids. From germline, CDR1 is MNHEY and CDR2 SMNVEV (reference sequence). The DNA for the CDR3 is TGTGCCAGCAGTCATGGGACAGGGAGGGACCGGGGAGCTTTCTTT. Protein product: CASSHGTGRDRGAFF.

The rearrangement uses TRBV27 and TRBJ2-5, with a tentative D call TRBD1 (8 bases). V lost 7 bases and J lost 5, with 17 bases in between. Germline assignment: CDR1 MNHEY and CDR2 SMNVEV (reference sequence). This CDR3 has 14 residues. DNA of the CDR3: TGTGCCAGCAAGGACAGGGAGGGGGTGGAGACCCAGTACTTC. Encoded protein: CASKDREGVETQYF.

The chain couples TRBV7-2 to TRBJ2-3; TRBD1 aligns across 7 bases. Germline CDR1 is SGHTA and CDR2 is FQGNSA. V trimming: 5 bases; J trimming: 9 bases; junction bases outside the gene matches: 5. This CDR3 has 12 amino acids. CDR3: CASSPQGVTQYF. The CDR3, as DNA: TGTGCCAGCAGCCCTCAGGGGGTAACGCAGTATTTT.

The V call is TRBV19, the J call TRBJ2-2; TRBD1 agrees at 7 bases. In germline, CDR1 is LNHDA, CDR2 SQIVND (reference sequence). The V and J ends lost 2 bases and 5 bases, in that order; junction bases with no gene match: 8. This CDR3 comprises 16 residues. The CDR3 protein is CASSIIQGVGTGELFF. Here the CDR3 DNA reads TGTGCCAGTAGTATAATTCAGGGGGTCGGAACCGGGGAGCTGTTTTTT.

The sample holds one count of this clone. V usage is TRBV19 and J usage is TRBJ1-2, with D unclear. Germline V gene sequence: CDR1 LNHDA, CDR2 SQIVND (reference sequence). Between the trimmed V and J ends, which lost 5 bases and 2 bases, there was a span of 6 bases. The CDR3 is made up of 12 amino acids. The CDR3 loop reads CASSPTNYGYTF. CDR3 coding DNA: TGTGCCAGTAGTCCGACAAACTATGGCTACACCTTC.

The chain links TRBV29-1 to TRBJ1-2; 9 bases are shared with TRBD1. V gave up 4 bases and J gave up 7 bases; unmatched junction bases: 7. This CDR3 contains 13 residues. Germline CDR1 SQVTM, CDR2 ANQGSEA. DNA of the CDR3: TGCAGCGTTGCCCCGCAACAGGGGGCTGGCTACACCTTC. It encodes CSVAPQQGAGYTF.

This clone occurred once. The CDR3 DNA reads TGTGCCAGCAGCCCCCCCGACGGGACTAGTAACACAGATACGCAGTATTTT. Encoded protein: CASSPPDGTSNTDTQYF. The chain uses TRBV9 and TRBJ2-3; 8 nucleotides agree with TRBD2. The V gene's germline CDR1 is SGDLS and CDR2 YYNGEE. The CDR3 loop spans 17 amino acids. The V and J ends lost 4 bases and 2 bases, in that order; junction bases with no gene match: 12.

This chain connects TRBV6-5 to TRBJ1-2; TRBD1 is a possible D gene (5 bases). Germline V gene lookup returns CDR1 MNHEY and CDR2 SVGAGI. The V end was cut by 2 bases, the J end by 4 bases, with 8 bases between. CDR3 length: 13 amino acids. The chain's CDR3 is CASSYGQIYGYTF. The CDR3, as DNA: TGTGCCAGCAGTTACGGACAAATCTATGGCTACACCTTC.

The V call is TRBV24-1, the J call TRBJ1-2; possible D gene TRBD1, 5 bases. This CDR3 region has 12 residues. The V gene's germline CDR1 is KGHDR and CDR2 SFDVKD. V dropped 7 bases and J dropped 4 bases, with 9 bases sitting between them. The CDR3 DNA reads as TGTGCCACCAGCAAGGGGTCCTATGGCTACACCTTC. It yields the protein CATSKGSYGYTF.

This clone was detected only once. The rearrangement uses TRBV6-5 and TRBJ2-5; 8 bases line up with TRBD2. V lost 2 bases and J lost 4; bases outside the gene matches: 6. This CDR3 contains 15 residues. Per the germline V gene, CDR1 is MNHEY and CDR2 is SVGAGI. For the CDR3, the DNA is TGTGCCAGCAGTTACGGGCTAGCGGGTGGAGAGACCCAGTACTTC. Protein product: CASSYGLAGGETQYF.

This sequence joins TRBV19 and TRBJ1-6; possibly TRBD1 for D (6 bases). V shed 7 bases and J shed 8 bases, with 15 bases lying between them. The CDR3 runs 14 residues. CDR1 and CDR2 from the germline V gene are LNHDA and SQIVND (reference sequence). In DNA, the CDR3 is TGTGCCAGTAACAACAGGGAAGAGGATTCACCCCTCCACTTT. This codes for CASNNREEDSPLHF.

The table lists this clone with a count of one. CDR3 nucleotides: TGTGCCAGCAGCTTAGTAGCGGGGCTCACAGATACGCAGTATTTT. Translated, it gives CASSLVAGLTDTQYF. The J gene is TRBJ2-3, the V gene TRBV11-1, with 8 bases lining up with TRBD2. The V gene's germline CDR1 is SGHAT and CDR2 FQDESV (reference sequence). V gave up 1 base and J gave up 2 bases; unmatched junction bases: 2. The CDR3 spans 15 residues.

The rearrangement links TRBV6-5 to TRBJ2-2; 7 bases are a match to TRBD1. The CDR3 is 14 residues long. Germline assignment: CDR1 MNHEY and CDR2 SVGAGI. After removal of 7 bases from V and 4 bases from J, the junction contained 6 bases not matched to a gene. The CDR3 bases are TGTGCCAGCACCCCGGGACAGCTCACCGGGGAGCTGTTTTTT. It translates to CASTPGQLTGELFF.